This T cell receptor beta chain is drawn from a study of cytomegalovirus exposure and HLA in healthy donors. Whole-study results and caveats: Apart from CMV serostatus, no immune exposure information was available. According to an earlier analysis, most TCR beta V segments yielded productive rearrangements about 87% or about 30% of the time. Researchers reported from a later analysis that most CMV-associated TCR beta chains appeared HLA-restricted. Cytomegalovirus association was listed for about 170 TCR beta chains.

Germline loops: CDR1 SGDLS, CDR2 YYNGEE. The CDR3 covers 13 residues. V gave up 3 bases and J gave up 4 bases, with 10 bases separating them. PCR involved 60 Vbeta and 13 Jbeta primers. Generated by immunoSEQ multiplex PCR, the TCRdb table keeps only in-frame clones and is missing some. This table has fewer than 110,000 clones, approximately 81% appearing once. Turning to this clone: Its matching antigen is unknown.

The clonotype originates from a man aged 25 to 40 in good health and CMV-seronegative. The rearrangement links TRBV9 to TRBJ2-5; D is perhaps TRBD2 (6 bases). The sequenced sample was PBMCs. For the CDR3, the DNA is TGTGCCAGCAGCGCAAGGAGGGGAGAGACCCAGTACTTC. Translation gives CASSARRGETQYF.